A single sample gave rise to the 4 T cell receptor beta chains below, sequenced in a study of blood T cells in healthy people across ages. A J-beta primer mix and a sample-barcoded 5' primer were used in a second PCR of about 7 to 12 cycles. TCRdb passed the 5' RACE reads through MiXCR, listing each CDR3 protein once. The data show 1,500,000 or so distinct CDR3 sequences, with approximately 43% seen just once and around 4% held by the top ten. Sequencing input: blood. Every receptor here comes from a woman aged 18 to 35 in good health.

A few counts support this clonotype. The CDR3 spells CASSPTANQPQHF. The CDR3 nucleotides read TGTGCCAGCTCCCCGACAGCAAATCAGCCCCAGCATTTT. V usage is TRBV18 and J usage is TRBJ1-5; D might be TRBD1 (5 bases). V was cut by 6 bases and J by 4 bases, with 10 bases left in between. This CDR3 comprises 13 residues. Germline V CDR1 and CDR2: KGHSH, LQKENI.

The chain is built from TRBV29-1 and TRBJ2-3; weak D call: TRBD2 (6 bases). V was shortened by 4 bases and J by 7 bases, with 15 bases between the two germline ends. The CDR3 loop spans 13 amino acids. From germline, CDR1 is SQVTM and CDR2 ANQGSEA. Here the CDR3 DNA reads TGCAGCGTTGCAGTAGCGGTGGGGAATACGCAGTATTTT. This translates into CSVAVAVGNTQYF.

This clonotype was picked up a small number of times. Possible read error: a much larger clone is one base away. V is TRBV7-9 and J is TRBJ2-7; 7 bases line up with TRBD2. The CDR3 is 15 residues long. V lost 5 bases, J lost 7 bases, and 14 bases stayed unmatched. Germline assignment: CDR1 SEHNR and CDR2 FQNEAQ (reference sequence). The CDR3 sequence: CASSPMGGIYNEQYF. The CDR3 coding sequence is TGTGCCAGCAGCCCCATGGGGGGGATCTACAATGAGCAGTACTTC. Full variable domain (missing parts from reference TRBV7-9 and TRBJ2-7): DTGVSQNPRHKITKRGQNVTFRCDPISEHNRLYWYRQTLGQGPEFLTYFQNEAQLEKSRLLSDRFSAERPKGSFSTLEIQRTEQGDSAMYLCASSPMGGIYNEQYFGPGTRLTVT.

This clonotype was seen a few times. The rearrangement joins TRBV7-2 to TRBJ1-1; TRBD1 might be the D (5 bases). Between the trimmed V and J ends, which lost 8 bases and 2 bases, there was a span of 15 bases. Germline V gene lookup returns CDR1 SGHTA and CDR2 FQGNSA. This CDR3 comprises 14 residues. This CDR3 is CASAGGRVNTEAFF. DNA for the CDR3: TGTGCCAGCGCCGGAGGCAGGGTTAACACTGAAGCTTTCTTT.